This TCR beta chain was obtained from a study of human T cells and chemical hapten exposure. Across the study: The upper back received 0.01% DPC by patch testing, with results read at 6 days. Slight differences in pooled library volume were the main source of varying TCR yields across samples.

TCRdb re-called the RACE reads through MiXCR, storing one row per CDR3 protein. The sample yields under 55,000 distinct CDR3 sequences, 9.9% seen once. This clonotype was counted at least ten times. Antigen specificity is unknown. Overall study results and limits: No shift was seen in TCRs above 1 in 1000 frequency with DPC sensitization.

Time point specified: patch test 3, about 24 weeks after DPC sensitization. Treatment denoted: therapeutic diphenylcyclopropenone sensitization with weekly scalp DPC. Donation of samples came from alopecia patients who were 18 to 70 years old and suitable for DPC. The receptor's source is a middle-aged woman with alopecia areata. Some clones in this sample may be carry-over from other donors' samples. Sequenced here: whole blood, sampled in connection with sensitization to the hapten diphenylcyclopropenone (DPC).

CDR3 DNA: TGCAGCGTTGGTGGACAGGGGGCGCCGTATTTT. Translation: CSVGGQGAPYF. The chain carries TRBV29-1 and TRBJ2-3; 11 bases map to TRBD1. CDR3 length: 11 amino acids. After removal of 4 bases from V and 14 bases from J, the junction contained 5 bases not matched to a gene. Germline V gene lookup returns CDR1 SQVTM and CDR2 ANQGSEA.